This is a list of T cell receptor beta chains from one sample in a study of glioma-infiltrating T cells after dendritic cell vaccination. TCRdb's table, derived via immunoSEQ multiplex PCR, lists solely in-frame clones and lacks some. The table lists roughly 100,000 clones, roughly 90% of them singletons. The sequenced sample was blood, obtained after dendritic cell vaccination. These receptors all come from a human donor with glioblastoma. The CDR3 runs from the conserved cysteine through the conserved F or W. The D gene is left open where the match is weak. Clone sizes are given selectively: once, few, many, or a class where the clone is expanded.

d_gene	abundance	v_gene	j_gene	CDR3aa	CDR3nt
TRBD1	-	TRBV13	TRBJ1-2	CASSLGWQGASYGYTF	TGTGCCAGCAGCTTAGGCTGGCAGGGGGCTTCCTATGGCTACACCTTC
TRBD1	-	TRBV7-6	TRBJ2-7	CASSQTGSPYEQYF	TGTGCCAGCAGCCAGACAGGGTCTCCCTACGAGCAGTACTTC
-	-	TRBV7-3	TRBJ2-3	CASSTANSGGISSTDTQYF	TGTGCCAGCAGCACCGCTAACTCCGGGGGAATTTCTAGCACAGATACGCAGTATTTT
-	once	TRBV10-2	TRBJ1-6	CASSDPGISSPLHF	TGCGCCAGCAGTGATCCGGGAATCTCTTCACCCCTCCACTTT
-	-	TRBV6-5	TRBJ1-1	CASSQDRYTEAFF	TGTGCCAGCAGCCAGGACAGATACACTGAAGCTTTCTTT
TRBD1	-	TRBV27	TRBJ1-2	CASKSGTGGRYGYTF	TGTGCCAGCAAGAGCGGGACAGGGGGTCGGTATGGCTACACCTTC
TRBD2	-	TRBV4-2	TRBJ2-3	CASSQGTSGFTDTQYF	TGTGCCAGCAGCCAGGGTACTAGCGGGTTCACAGATACGCAGTATTTT
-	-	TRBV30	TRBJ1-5	CAWSPSRVGGNQPQHF	TGTGCCTGGAGTCCTTCCCGGGTCGGGGGCAATCAGCCCCAGCATTTT
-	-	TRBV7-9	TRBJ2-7	CASSSAGISYEQYF	TGTGCCAGCAGCTCGGCGGGGATATCCTACGAGCAGTACTTC
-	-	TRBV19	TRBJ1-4	CASSITGLTNEKLFF	TGTGCCAGTAGTATAACAGGCCTTACTAATGAAAAACTGTTTTTT
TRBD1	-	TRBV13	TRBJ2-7	CASSLGPGTGGSYEQYF	TGTGCCAGCAGCTTAGGGCCCGGAACAGGGGGCTCCTACGAGCAGTACTTC
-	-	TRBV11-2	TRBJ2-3	CASSLSEGRPTDTQYF	TGTGCCAGCAGCCTAAGCGAAGGCCGACCTACAGATACGCAGTATTTT
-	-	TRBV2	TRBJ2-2	CASSDRGGVSTGELFF	TGTGCCAGCAGTGATAGGGGGGGGGTGAGCACCGGGGAGCTGTTTTTT
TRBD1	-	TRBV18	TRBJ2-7	CASSLAGTGGYEQYF	TGTGCCAGCTCACTAGCCGGGACAGGGGGCTACGAGCAGTACTTC
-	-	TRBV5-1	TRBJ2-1	CASRAGQNEQFF	TGCGCCAGCAGGGCAGGGCAGAATGAGCAGTTCTTC
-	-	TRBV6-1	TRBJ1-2	CASTIGGRSGYTF	TGTGCCAGCACGATCGGGGGGAGAAGTGGCTACACCTTC
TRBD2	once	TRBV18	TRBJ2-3	CASSPGLAGYTQYF	TGTGCCAGCTCACCGGGACTAGCGGGTTATACGCAGTATTTT
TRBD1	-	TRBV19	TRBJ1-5	CASSMAGGSNQPQHF	TGTGCCAGTAGTATGGCAGGGGGTAGCAATCAGCCCCAGCATTTT
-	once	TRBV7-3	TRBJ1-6	CASSSTGTNNSPLHF	TGTGCCAGCAGTTCGACAGGAACGAATAATTCACCCCTCCACTTT
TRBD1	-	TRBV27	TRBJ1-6	CASGPGQGNSPLHF	TGTGCCAGCGGTCCGGGACAGGGTAATTCACCCCTCCACTTT
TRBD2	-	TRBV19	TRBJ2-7	CASSPTSGSFYEQYF	TGTGCCAGTAGTCCGACTAGCGGGAGTTTCTACGAGCAGTACTTC
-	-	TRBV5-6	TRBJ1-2	CASSPLTENYGYTF	TGTGCCAGCAGCCCGCTGACGGAGAACTATGGCTACACCTTC
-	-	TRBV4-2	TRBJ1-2	CASSQDLNRARGYTF	TGTGCCAGCAGCCAAGATTTAAACAGGGCCCGTGGCTACACCTTC
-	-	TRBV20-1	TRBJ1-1	CSVPSTEAFF	TGCAGTGTCCCTTCCACTGAAGCTTTCTTT
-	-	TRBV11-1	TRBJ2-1	CASRGGANSYNEQFF	TGTGCCAGCCGTGGAGGCGCCAACTCCTACAATGAGCAGTTCTTC
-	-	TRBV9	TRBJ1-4	CASSLTAKNEKLFF	TGTGCCAGCAGCCTCACAGCCAAAAATGAAAAACTGTTTTTT
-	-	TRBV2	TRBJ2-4	CASSEAGEIQYF	TGTGCCAGCAGTGAAGCCGGAGAAATTCAGTACTTC
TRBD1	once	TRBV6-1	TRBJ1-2	CASSDRGYGYTF	TGTGCCAGCAGTGACAGGGGGTATGGCTACACCTTC
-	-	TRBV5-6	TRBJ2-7	CASSLAGAINEQYF	TGTGCCAGCAGCTTGGCAGGGGCGATCAACGAGCAGTACTTC
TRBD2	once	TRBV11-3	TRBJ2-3	CASSLTSGRGGTDTQYF	TGTGCCAGCAGCCTAACTAGCGGGAGGGGGGGCACAGATACGCAGTATTTT
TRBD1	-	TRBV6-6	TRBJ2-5	CASSYTDRKETQYF	TGTGCCAGCAGTTATACGGACAGGAAAGAGACCCAGTACTTC
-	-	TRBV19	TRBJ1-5	CASSTRDRSNQPQHF	TGTGCCAGTAGTACCCGAGACAGATCCAATCAGCCCCAGCATTTT
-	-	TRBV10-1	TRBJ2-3	CASSESSPVTQYF	TGCGCCAGCAGTGAGTCGAGTCCCGTTACGCAGTATTTT
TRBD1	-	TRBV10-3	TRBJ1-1	CAINSRGQGAVAFF	TGTGCCATTAACTCCAGGGGACAGGGGGCTGTAGCTTTCTTT
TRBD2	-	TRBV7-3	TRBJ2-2	CASSRRTSRYPPLANTGELFF	TGTGCCAGCAGTCGAAGGACTAGCCGATACCCACCCCTTGCGAACACCGGGGAGCTGTTTTTT
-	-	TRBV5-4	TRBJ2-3	CASSLGRYKGGPTDTQYF	TGTGCCAGCAGCTTGGGTCGCTATAAGGGGGGGCCGACAGATACGCAGTATTTT
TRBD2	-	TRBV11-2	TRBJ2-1	CASISWPSGNNEQFF	TGTGCCAGCATCTCGTGGCCTAGCGGGAACAATGAGCAGTTCTTC
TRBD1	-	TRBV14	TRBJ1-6	CASSPTGPYNSPLHF	TGTGCCAGCAGCCCGACAGGGCCATATAATTCACCCCTCCACTTT
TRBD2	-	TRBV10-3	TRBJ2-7	CAISVAGGSSYEQYF	TGTGCCATCAGCGTAGCGGGAGGGTCATCCTACGAGCAGTACTTC
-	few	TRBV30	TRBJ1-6	CALTHEQGNNSPLHF	TGTGCCTTGACCCATGAGCAGGGCAATAATTCCCCCCTCCACTTT
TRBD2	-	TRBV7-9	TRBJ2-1	CASSLGLAGIQGQFF	TGTGCCAGCAGCTTGGGACTAGCGGGAATCCAAGGGCAGTTCTTC
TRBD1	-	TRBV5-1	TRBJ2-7	CASSLEGAPTTYEQYF	TGCGCCAGCAGCTTGGAGGGGGCCCCTACTACCTACGAGCAGTACTTC